The 22 T cell receptor beta chains listed next were all sequenced from one sample in a study of response to subunit inactivated influenza vaccine. One entry per CDR3 protein, called by TCRdb with MiXCR from the RT-PCR reads. The sample yields fewer than 350,000 distinct CDR3 sequences, about a fifth seen once. Sequenced here: PBMCs from blood, sampled about 20 months after vaccination. These TCRs come from a man between 50 and 69 years old who received an inactivated influenza vaccine.

The V call is TRBV20-1, the J call TRBJ2-7; D is unclear. Trimming took 3 bases from V and 0 from J, leaving 12 bases between them. The CDR3 has 14 amino acids. Germline CDR1 reads DFQATT; CDR2 reads SNEGSKA (reference sequence). CDR3 protein: CSASPDSNSYEQYF. CDR3 DNA sequence: TGCAGTGCTAGCCCCGACTCGAACTCCTACGAGCAGTACTTC.

This chain links TRBV21-1 with TRBJ2-5; the D call in the table, TRBD2, was not verified against the DNA. TRBV21-1 is reported as a pseudogene. This CDR3 is 14 amino acids long. CDR3 nucleotides: TGTGCCAGCATCATGGGACTGGTTAAGGAGACCCAGTACTTC. It codes for CASIMGLVKETQYF.

This clonotype has a handful of counts. The chain is built from TRBV7-2 and TRBJ1-1, with 9 nucleotides matching TRBD1. The CDR3 contains 15 residues. The germline gives CDR1 SGHTA, CDR2 FQGNSA. Trimming removed 5 bases from V and 2 bases from J; junction bases left unmatched: 6. The CDR3 sequence is CASSPWTGVNTEAFF. Here the CDR3 DNA reads TGTGCCAGCAGCCCGTGGACAGGGGTAAACACTGAAGCTTTCTTT.

V gene TRBV18 combines with J gene TRBJ2-1; D perhaps matches TRBD2 (6 bases). The CDR3 runs to 16 residues. Trimming left V 4 bases short and J 9 bases short, with 22 bases between. Germline CDR1 KGHSH, CDR2 LQKENI. The CDR3 is CASSQGISGRVVEQFF. The CDR3 coding sequence is TGTGCCAGCTCACAAGGAATTTCCGGGAGAGTTGTTGAGCAGTTCTTC.

This chain connects TRBV9 to TRBJ2-7; no clear D gene. The CDR3 consists of 15 residues. Trimming pared 0 bases from V and 0 bases from J, leaving 10 bases between. From germline, CDR1 is SGDLS and CDR2 YYNGEE. CDR3 residues: CASSVGDSSSYEQYF. CDR3 DNA sequence: TGTGCCAGCAGCGTAGGTGATTCCAGCTCCTACGAGCAGTACTTC.

This chain links TRBV7-2 with TRBJ2-4, with 8 positions matching TRBD2. CDR3 length equals 15 residues. Unmatched junction bases numbered 4, after V lost 5 bases and J lost 1 base. CDR1 SGHTA and CDR2 FQGNSA come from the germline V gene. The CDR3 loop is CASSHGGAAKNIQYF. Written as DNA, the CDR3 is TGTGCCAGCAGCCACGGGGGGGCGGCCAAAAACATTCAGTACTTC.

The rearrangement links TRBV3-1 to TRBJ2-7, with 7 bases matching TRBD1. V lost 4 bases and J lost 1; bases outside the gene matches: 7. The germline V gene encodes CDR1 LGHDT and CDR2 YNNKEL (reference sequence). The CDR3 length is 15 residues. The CDR3 coding sequence is TGTGCCAGCAGCCGAGGAAGACAGGGTTCCTACGAGCAGTACTTC. It encodes CASSRGRQGSYEQYF.

This clonotype was observed a few times. The chain recombines TRBV11-2 with TRBJ2-7; 8 bases line up with TRBD1. Trimming cost V 5 bases and J 0 bases; bases outside gene matches: 6. Germline V gene sequence: CDR1 SGHAT, CDR2 FQNNGV. CDR3 length: 15 amino acids. CDR3 residues: CASSIWDRPSYEQYF. CDR3 nucleotide sequence: TGTGCCAGCAGCATCTGGGACAGGCCCTCCTACGAGCAGTACTTC.

This clonotype was counted many times. This chain uses TRBV6-5 with TRBJ1-2; D is unresolved. The CDR3 is made up of 13 amino acids. CDR1 MNHEY and CDR2 SVGAGI come from the germline V gene. The ends were cut back, 2 bases at V and 2 bases at J, with 6 bases in the middle. CDR3 sequence: CASSYGRNYGYTF. The CDR3 DNA sequence: TGTGCCAGCAGTTACGGGAGGAACTATGGCTACACCTTC.

This clonotype was seen only a few times. The rearrangement joins TRBV7-2 to TRBJ1-5; D call uncertain. Germline V lookup: CDR1 SGHTA, CDR2 FQGNSA. Trimming removed 5 bases at V and 4 bases at J, with 15 bases between. CDR3 size: 15 residues. CDR3 amino acids: CASSPRASGNQPQHF. CDR3 DNA: TGTGCCAGCAGCCCCCGGGCCTCTGGTAATCAGCCCCAGCATTTT.

This clonotype was found a few times. The rearrangement joins TRBV20-1 to TRBJ1-1; D is possibly TRBD1 (6 bases). V was trimmed by 3 bases and J by 0 bases, leaving 23 bases between them. The CDR3 extends over 18 amino acids. Germline CDR1 is DFQATT and CDR2 is SNEGSKA (reference sequence). CDR3 in amino acids: CSASPRYRGFIMNTEAFF. Here the CDR3 DNA reads TGCAGTGCTAGTCCAAGATATAGGGGGTTCATCATGAACACTGAAGCTTTCTTT.

The chain links TRBV4-3 to TRBJ2-1, with TRBD1 identical over 7 bases. This CDR3 is built from 15 residues. Germline CDR1 is LGHNA and CDR2 is YSLEER. The V segment lost 4 bases and the J segment 8 bases; nucleotides outside the gene matches: 11. CDR3 bases: TGCGCCAGCAGCCGTGACAGGGAGTATATCGATGAGCAGTTCTTC. This sequence encodes CASSRDREYIDEQFF.

This clonotype was counted a few times. This rearrangement joins TRBV3-1 to TRBJ2-6; 10 bases agree with TRBD1. With 5 bases clipped from V and 4 bases from J, the junction kept 11 bases outside the gene matches. The V gene's germline CDR1 is LGHDT and CDR2 YNNKEL (reference sequence). The CDR3 extends over 18 amino acids. In DNA form, the CDR3 reads TGTGCCAGCAGCTACGACTGGACAGGGGGAAAAGGGGCCAACGTCCTGACTTTC. It translates to CASSYDWTGGKGANVLTF. Based on the CDR3 plus reference TRBV3-1 and TRBJ2-6, the full variable domain is DTAVSQTPKYLVTQMGNDKSIKCEQNLGHDTMYWYKQDSKKFLKIMFSYNNKELIINETVPNRFSPKSPDKAHLNLHINSLELGDSAVYFCASSYDWTGGKGANVLTFGAGSRLTVL.

The V and J genes are TRBV2 and TRBJ1-2; a weak D match, TRBD1 (5 bases). This CDR3 contains 13 residues. Trimming shortened V by 2 bases and J by 8 bases, and 12 bases separated the two germline ends. CDR1 is SNHLY and CDR2 is FYNNEI in the germline V gene. This chain's CDR3 is CASSESGVRGYTF. The CDR3 bases are TGTGCCAGCAGTGAATCGGGGGTGAGAGGCTACACCTTC.

This clonotype came up a few times. The chain has TRBV30 and TRBJ1-5; D gene ambiguous. Germline V gene sequence: CDR1 GTSNPN, CDR2 SVGIG (reference sequence). The V end was cut by 0 bases, the J end by 0 bases, with 9 bases between. The CDR3 length is 15 residues. CDR3 region: CAWSVGGNSNQPQHF. In nucleotides, the CDR3 is TGTGCCTGGAGTGTAGGAGGAAATAGCAATCAGCCCCAGCATTTT.

This clonotype was found many times. In DNA form, the CDR3 reads TGTGCCAGCAGCCCACACCCACCGCCCCGCGATAATGAAAAACTGTTTTTT. It translates to CASSPHPPPRDNEKLFF. The chain carries TRBV7-9 and TRBJ1-4; D is unresolved. The CDR3 runs 17 residues. V gave up 5 bases and J gave up 4 bases, with 20 bases separating them. CDR1 and CDR2 from the germline V gene are SEHNR and FQNEAQ (reference sequence).

This clonotype was recorded a few times. V is TRBV6-5 and J is TRBJ2-7; D assignment may be TRBD1 or TRBD2 (5 bases each). The V gene lost 3 bases and the J gene lost 3 bases, with 15 bases spanning the gap. Looked up from germline, CDR1 is MNHEY and CDR2 is SVGAGI. This CDR3 is 15 amino acids long. The CDR3: CASSYGSGPGYEQYF. The DNA of the CDR3 is TGTGCCAGCAGTTATGGGTCGGGGCCCGGCTACGAGCAGTACTTC.

The chain joins TRBV7-2 to TRBJ1-2, with D uncertain. CDR3 length equals 14 residues. Germline V CDR1 and CDR2: SGHTA, FQGNSA. Trimming pared 3 bases from V and 4 bases from J, leaving 12 bases between. The CDR3 DNA sequence: TGTGCCAGCAGCTTTAGGGAGGAGGGCTATGGCTACACCTTC. It yields the protein CASSFREEGYGYTF.

This chain uses TRBV5-6 with TRBJ2-7; D is undetermined. CDR3 size: 13 residues. V dropped 4 bases and J dropped 2 bases, with 10 bases sitting between them. Germline V lookup: CDR1 SGHDT, CDR2 YYEEEE. CDR3: CASSPQDPYEQYF. The CDR3 DNA follows: TGTGCCAGCAGCCCCCAGGACCCCTACGAGCAGTACTTC.

The J gene is TRBJ1-5, the V gene TRBV6-5, with 10 bases fitting TRBD1. This CDR3 is built from 17 residues. The V segment lost 2 bases and the J segment 9 bases; nucleotides outside the gene matches: 13. CDR1 is MNHEY and CDR2 is SVGAGI in the germline V gene. The CDR3 loop reads CASSYTALGTGDWPQHF. The CDR3 DNA reads as TGTGCCAGCAGTTACACGGCCCTAGGGACAGGGGATTGGCCCCAGCATTTT.

This clonotype showed up just a few times. This sequence joins TRBV20-1 and TRBJ2-5; the match to TRBD2 covers 10 bases. Germline values: CDR1 DFQATT, CDR2 SNEGSKA (reference sequence). V lost 2 bases and J lost 4; bases outside the gene matches: 7. This CDR3 is 15 amino acids long. The CDR3 DNA reads TGCAGTGCTAGATACAGCGGGAGGGCCTTAGAGACCCAGTACTTC. Translating it yields CSARYSGRALETQYF.

V is TRBV7-3 and J is TRBJ2-5; the D call may be TRBD1 or TRBD2 (5 bases each). This CDR3 contains 13 residues. Per germline, CDR1 SGHTA and CDR2 FQGTGA. The V gene lost 5 bases and the J gene lost 5 bases, with 12 bases spanning the gap. CDR3 in amino acids: CASSAGRDETQYF. The CDR3 DNA sequence: TGTGCCAGCAGCGCCGGACGGGACGAGACCCAGTACTTC.